The 12 T cell receptor beta chains below were found in one sample sequenced in a study of blood T cells in healthy people across ages. Primers used in a second PCR of roughly 6 to 11 cycles were a sample-barcoded 5' primer and a J-beta primer mix. TCRdb reanalysed the 5' RACE reads using MiXCR and keeps one entry per CDR3 protein. The table has roughly 700,000 distinct CDR3 sequences, around 49% seen once. What was sequenced was blood. These receptors were obtained from a woman in her fifties or sixties in good health.

This chain joins TRBV7-2 and TRBJ1-2, with D unresolved. This CDR3 comprises 14 residues. Germline CDR1 and CDR2: SGHTA and FQGNSA. V lost 8 bases and J lost 4, with 17 bases in between. The CDR3 loop reads CASRGSSRSYGYTF. Here the CDR3 DNA reads TGTGCCAGCCGAGGCTCGAGTAGGTCCTATGGCTACACCTTC.

The rearrangement uses TRBV2 and TRBJ1-4, with D hard to call. V shed 8 bases and J shed 8 bases, with 15 bases lying between them. There are 13 residues in the CDR3. Germline values: CDR1 SNHLY, CDR2 FYNNEI. This CDR3 reads CASQANRGEKLFF. CDR3 nucleotides: TGTGCCAGCCAGGCCAATCGAGGGGAAAAACTGTTTTTT.

V and J are TRBV20-1 and TRBJ2-7; D unclear. Trimming removed 6 bases at V and 3 bases at J, with 6 bases between. The V gene's germline CDR1 is DFQATT and CDR2 SNEGSKA (reference sequence). This CDR3 region has 10 residues. CDR3 in DNA: TGCAGTGCGTGGGACTACGAGCAGTACTTC. It encodes CSAWDYEQYF.

The table lists this clonotype with many counts. The chain uses TRBV2 and TRBJ2-5; D ambiguous. There are 16 residues in the CDR3. The ends were cut back, 1 base at V and 11 bases at J, with 23 bases in the middle. Germline V CDR1 and CDR2: SNHLY, FYNNEI. The CDR3 here is CASSEGQDLGGDEQYF. The CDR3 DNA reads as TGTGCCAGCAGTGAAGGGCAGGATCTGGGCGGTGATGAGCAGTACTTC.

The J gene is TRBJ2-2, the V gene TRBV12-3 or TRBV12-4; 12 bases map to TRBD2. This CDR3 region has 16 residues. V was clipped by 6 bases and J by 5 bases; unmatched bases: 7. The DNA for the CDR3 is TGTGCCAGCAGACTAGCGGGAGGCCCGAGGACCGGGGAGCTGTTTTTT. It specifies CASRLAGGPRTGELFF.

This clonotype was counted only a few times. This sequence joins TRBV10-3 and TRBJ2-2, with D perhaps matching TRBD2 (5 bases). The ends were cut back, 7 bases at V and 3 bases at J, with 12 bases in the middle. CDR3 length: 14 amino acids. CDR1 ENHRY and CDR2 SYGVKD come from the germline V gene. This chain's CDR3 is CAITRTEDTGELFF. DNA for the CDR3: TGTGCCATCACTAGGACGGAGGACACCGGGGAGCTGTTTTTT.

This clonotype was counted only a few times. The chain recombines TRBV5-1 with TRBJ2-1, with D hard to call. CDR1 and CDR2 from the germline V gene are SGHRS and YFSETQ. Trimming cost V 2 bases and J 4 bases, with 4 bases left between them. CDR3 length equals 12 residues. This chain's CDR3 is CASSFTYNEQFF. Written as DNA, the CDR3 is TGCGCCAGCAGCTTCACGTACAATGAGCAGTTCTTC. The full variable domain, completed using reference TRBV5-1 and TRBJ2-1, is KAGVTQTPRYLIKTRGQQVTLSCSPISGHRSVSWYQQTPGQGLQFLFEYFSETQRNKGNFPGRFSGRQFSNSRSEMNVSTLELGDSALYLCASSFTYNEQFFGPGTRLTVL.

This chain connects TRBV21-1 to TRBJ2-7; the table's D gene call, TRBD1, was not cross checked with the DNA. TRBV21-1 is a pseudogene locus. This CDR3 is 16 amino acids long. The CDR3 loop is CASSKERGQWSYEQYF. CDR3 nucleotides: TGTGCCAGCAGCAAAGAGCGAGGACAGTGGTCCTACGAGCAGTACTTC.

The rearrangement joins TRBV7-2 to TRBJ2-7; 7 bases are shared with TRBD1. Germline-derived CDR1 and CDR2 are SGHTA and FQGNSA. V lost 5 bases and J lost 4; bases outside the gene matches: 11. CDR3 length equals 15 residues. The chain's CDR3 is CASSQDRAYTYEQYF. The CDR3, as DNA: TGTGCCAGCAGCCAAGACAGGGCGTACACTTACGAGCAGTACTTC.

This clonotype has just a few counts. The V gene is TRBV28, the J gene TRBJ1-2; no firm D call. The CDR3 loop spans 11 amino acids. Per the germline V gene, CDR1 is MDHEN and CDR2 is SYDVKM. Trimming took 6 bases from V and 2 from J, leaving 4 bases between them. CDR3 protein: CASSQNYGYTF. CDR3 DNA sequence: TGTGCCAGCAGCCAGAACTATGGCTACACCTTC.

The V and J genes are TRBV11-2 and TRBJ2-4, with TRBD2 matching over 9 bases. The J segment lost 0 bases and the V segment lost 4 bases, leaving 13 bases of the junction unmatched. Germline V gives CDR1 SGHAT, CDR2 FQNNGV. This CDR3 comprises 19 residues. The CDR3 coding sequence is TGTGCCAGCAGCTCCGGGGGCGGGGGGGGTCCTCTAGCCAAAAACATTCAGTACTTC. It yields the protein CASSSGGGGGPLAKNIQYF. The full variable domain, completed using reference TRBV11-2 and TRBJ2-4, is EAGVAQSPRYKIIEKRQSVAFWCNPISGHATLYWYQQILGQGPKLLIQFQNNGVVDDSQLPKDRFSAERLKGVDSTLKIQPAKLEDSAVYLCASSSGGGGGPLAKNIQYFGAGTRLSVL.

CDR3 in amino acids: CASSRNDEQYF. Written as DNA, the CDR3 is TGTGCCAGCAGTAGAAACGACGAGCAGTACTTC. The gene calls are TRBV6-5 and TRBJ2-4; D is unclear. The tail of the sequence fits TRBJ2-7 better, so the J call may be wrong. The CDR3 is 11 residues long. Looked up from germline, CDR1 is MNHEY and CDR2 is SVGAGI.